The entry below describes one T cell receptor beta chain. Its antigen target is currently unknown. No quality values exist for individual bases; no much larger clone is one base distant. Peripheral blood CD8+ and CD4+ T cells from healthy donors, Susac syndrome patients and multiple sclerosis patients were profiled by high-throughput TCR beta sequencing. Healthy donors were age- and sex-matched controls. CD8+ TEMRA cells were enriched by FACS, while bulk CD8+ and CD4+ T cells were purified by magnetic negative isolation. Blood was collected in EDTA tubes and processed within 24 hours, with PBMCs isolated through density gradient centrifugation. PBMCs intended for TCR sequencing were cryopreserved in liquid nitrogen and were subsequently thawed in a 37 degrees C water bath. Purity of sorted or isolated CD4+, CD8+ and CD8+ TEMRA cells was at least 90%. The data belong to a study of CD8 T cells in Susac syndrome (dated by TCRdb to 2018 to 2020). Regarding the complete study: Repertoire sequencing was used to test whether CD8+ T cell activation and differentiation in Susac syndrome was antigen driven.

RNA was extracted using the RNeasy kit, and roughly 0.45 to 1 microgram was reverse transcribed with random hexamers. The immunoSEQ multiplex PCR assay, which covers 54 Vbeta and 13 Jbeta segments, was used to amplify TCR beta CDR3 regions. Bias from PCR amplification was corrected by using a synthetic template baseline for primer optimization and for computational correction. The source study handled its data this way. Reads were assigned to V, D and J genes according to IMGT and analyzed in immunoSEQ Analyzer, with only productive sequences retained. Clonality was calculated as one minus the Shannon entropy normalized by log2 of the number of productive unique sequences. Public and private clones were assessed among the 100 most prevalent clones of each patient and control. A clone was defined as Susac-specific if it was absent from the healthy and MS cohorts, from 950 to 1,300 published viral clones and from other ImmuneACCESS disease sequences. TCRdb reran the public reads through fastp at Q25 and MiXCR, keeping productive beta chains. Every CDR3 protein is listed once, alongside the most common genes and DNA of its rows. Clone size and V and J calls follow TCRdb, not the original study. Across this sample there are fewer than 250,000 distinct CDR3 sequences, with around 93% seen only once. The biggest ten clones account for 0.1% to 0.12% of the sample.

The full study reports these points: The number of individuals in the TCR sequencing and HLA analysis was acknowledged as relatively small.

The sequence came from a human donor in good health. The sequenced sample consisted of CD4+ T cells from PBMCs.

CDR3 loop: CASNSRPGRETQYF. The sequence in DNA is TGCGCCAGCAACTCCCGGCCGGGACGAGAGACCCAGTACTTC. Here the chain combines TRBV5-1 and TRBJ2-5; the D gene could be either TRBD1 or TRBD2, each agreeing at 5 bases. CDR1 and CDR2 are drawn from the germline V gene: SGHRS, YFSETQ. The CDR3 numbers 14 residues from cysteine through phenylalanine. Solely the CDR3 DNA is kept, with 42 bases framed from the first base. V is cut by 6 bases and J by 4 bases, and the space between the germline ends is 16 bases.